Sequencing of this TCR beta chain was carried out in a study of T-cell reconstitution after alpha-beta-depleted transplantation in children. Findings and limits, study-wide: Newly produced T cells mostly accounted for T-cell counts and diversity one year post-transplant. As was reported, about two months after transplant, alpha-beta T cells came from several hundred expanded graft clones. Where some patients showed high TCRbeta diversity at day 60, it came from recipient T cells and thymic progenitors that had survived.

Concerning this clonotype: Its antigen is unidentified.

Unique molecular identifiers were incorporated during preparation of the TCRbeta library. TCRdb reprocessed the PCR reads with MiXCR, giving one entry per CDR3 protein. The table includes approximately 800,000 distinct CDR3 sequences, roughly 15% detected once. Per the germline V gene, CDR1 is DFQATT and CDR2 is SNEGSKA (reference sequence). The CDR3 runs 11 residues. V lost 4 bases to trimming and J lost 2 bases, with 5 bases between them. The source is a male patient younger than 18 who had a stem cell transplant for acute lymphoblastic leukemia, so the T cells may come from the graft donor. V usage is TRBV20-1 and J usage is TRBJ1-1; D not certain. The sequences come from PBMCs, mostly from graft donor cells, collected 360 days after TCRalphabeta/CD19-depleted stem cell transplant. CDR3 protein: CSANRNTEAFF. The CDR3 DNA sequence: TGCAGTGCTAACAGAAACACTGAAGCTTTCTTT.